What follows is one TCR beta chain and its context. Its matching antigen is unknown. This specimen belongs to a study of T cell repertoires in cytomegalovirus infection. Study information: Peptides in the study included HLA-C-restricted and HLA-B-restricted CMV epitopes. Matching HLA type and CMV infection were both indicated by public TCR beta signatures. Study observations and caveats: Predominance within the ex vivo response was attributable to HLA-C-restricted CMV-specific TCR beta clonotypes. Summed frequency of public TCR beta families distinguished CMV carriers with the relevant HLA.

Via MiXCR, TCRdb re-called the reads, giving one row per CDR3 protein. The sample holds about 130,000 distinct CDR3 sequences, approximately 30% seen once. The CDR3 contains 16 residues. Trimming pared 4 bases from V and 2 bases from J, leaving 18 bases between. Germline CDR1 and CDR2: SGHVT and SQSDAQ. The sample was CD8+ T cells from cultured PBMCs, taken from culture after CMV antigen stimulation. The TCR was taken from a human donor in good health (CMV status not recorded). Some clones in this sample may be carry-over from other donors' samples. The chain uses TRBV7-4 and TRBJ2-7, with D tentatively TRBD1 (6 bases). The CDR3 sequence: CASSYATGLRTYEQYF. DNA of the CDR3: TGTGCCAGCAGCTATGCTACAGGGTTACGGACCTACGAGCAGTACTTC.